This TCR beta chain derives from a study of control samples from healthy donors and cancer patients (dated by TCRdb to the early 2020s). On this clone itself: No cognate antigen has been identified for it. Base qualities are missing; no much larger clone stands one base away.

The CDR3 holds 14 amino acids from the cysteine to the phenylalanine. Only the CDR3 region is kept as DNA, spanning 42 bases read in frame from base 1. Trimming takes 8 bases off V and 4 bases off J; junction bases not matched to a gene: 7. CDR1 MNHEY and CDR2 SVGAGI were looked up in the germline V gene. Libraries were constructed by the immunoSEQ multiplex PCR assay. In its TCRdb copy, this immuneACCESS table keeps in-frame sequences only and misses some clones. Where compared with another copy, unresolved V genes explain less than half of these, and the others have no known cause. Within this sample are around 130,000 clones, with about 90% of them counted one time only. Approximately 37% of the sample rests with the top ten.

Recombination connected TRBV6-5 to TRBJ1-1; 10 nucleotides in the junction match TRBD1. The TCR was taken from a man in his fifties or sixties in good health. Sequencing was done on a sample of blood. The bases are TGTGCCAGCGGGCGACAGGGGGCGAGCACTGAAGCTTTCTTT. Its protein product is CASGRQGASTEAFF.